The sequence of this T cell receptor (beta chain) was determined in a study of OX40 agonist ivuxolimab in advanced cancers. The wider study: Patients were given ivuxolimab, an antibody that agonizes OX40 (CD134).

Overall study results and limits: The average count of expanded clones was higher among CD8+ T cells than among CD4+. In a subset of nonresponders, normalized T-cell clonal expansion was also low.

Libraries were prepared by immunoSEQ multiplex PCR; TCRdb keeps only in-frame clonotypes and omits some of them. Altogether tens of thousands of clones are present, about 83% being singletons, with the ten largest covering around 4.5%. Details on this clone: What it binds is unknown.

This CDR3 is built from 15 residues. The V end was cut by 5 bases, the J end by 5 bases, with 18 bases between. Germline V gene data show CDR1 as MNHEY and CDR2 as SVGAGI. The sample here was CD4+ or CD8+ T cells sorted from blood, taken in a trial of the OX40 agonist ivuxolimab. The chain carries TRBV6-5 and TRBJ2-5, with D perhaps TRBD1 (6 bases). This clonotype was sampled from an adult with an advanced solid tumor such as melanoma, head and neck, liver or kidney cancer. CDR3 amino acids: CASSQQGALGETQYF. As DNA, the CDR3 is TGTGCCAGCAGTCAACAGGGTGCCCTGGGGGAGACCCAGTACTTC.